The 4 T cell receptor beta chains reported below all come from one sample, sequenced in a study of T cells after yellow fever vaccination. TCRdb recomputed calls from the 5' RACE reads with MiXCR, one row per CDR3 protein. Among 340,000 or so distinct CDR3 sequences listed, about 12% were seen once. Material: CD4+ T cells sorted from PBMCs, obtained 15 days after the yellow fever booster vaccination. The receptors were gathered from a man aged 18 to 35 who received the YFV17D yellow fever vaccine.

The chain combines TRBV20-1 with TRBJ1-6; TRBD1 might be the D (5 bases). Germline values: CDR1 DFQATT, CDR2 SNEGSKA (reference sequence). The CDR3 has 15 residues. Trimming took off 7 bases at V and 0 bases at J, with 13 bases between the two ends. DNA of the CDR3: TGCAGTGTTAGGGACTGGAGCTCCTATAATTCACCCCTCCACTTT. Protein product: CSVRDWSSYNSPLHF.

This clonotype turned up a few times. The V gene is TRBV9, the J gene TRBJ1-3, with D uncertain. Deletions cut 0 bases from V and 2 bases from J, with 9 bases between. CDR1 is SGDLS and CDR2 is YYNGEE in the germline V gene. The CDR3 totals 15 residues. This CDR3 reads CASSVGAEPGNTIYF. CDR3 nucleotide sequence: TGTGCCAGCAGCGTAGGGGCTGAGCCTGGAAACACCATATATTTT.

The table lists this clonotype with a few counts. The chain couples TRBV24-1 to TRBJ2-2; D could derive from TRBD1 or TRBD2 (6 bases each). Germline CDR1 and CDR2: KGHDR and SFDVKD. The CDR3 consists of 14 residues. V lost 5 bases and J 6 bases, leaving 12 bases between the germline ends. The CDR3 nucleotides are TGTGCCACCAGTGGGACCGGGGGCTCCGGGGAGCTGTTTTTT. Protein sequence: CATSGTGGSGELFF.

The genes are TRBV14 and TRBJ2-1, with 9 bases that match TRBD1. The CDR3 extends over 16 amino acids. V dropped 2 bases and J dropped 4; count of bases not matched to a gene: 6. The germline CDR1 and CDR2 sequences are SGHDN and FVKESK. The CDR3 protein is CASSQRSGTGYNEQFF. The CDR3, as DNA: TGTGCCAGCAGCCAACGTTCCGGGACAGGGTACAATGAGCAGTTCTTC.